This T cell receptor (beta chain) appears in the sequencing data of a study of shared clonotypes between healthy human individuals. CD45RO-negative, CCR7-selected cells formed the naive CD8 fraction, which excluded terminally differentiated effector memory CD45RA+ cells. Data came from immunoSEQ multiplex PCR; TCRdb stores just in-frame clones and leaves some out. The sample lists fewer than 1 million clones; 96% were seen once. The CDR3 is 16 residues long. Germline CDR1 MGHRA, CDR2 YSYEKL. V was pared by 0 bases and J by 2 bases, with 11 bases between. The chain employs TRBV4-1 and TRBJ1-5; no firm D call. The TCR originated in a man aged 25-45 years in good health. The sample taken for sequencing was naive CD8+ T cells sorted from blood. The CDR3 here is CASSQEPGAGNQPQHF. The DNA of the CDR3 is TGCGCCAGCAGCCAAGAGCCAGGTGCCGGCAATCAGCCCCAGCATTTT.